Shown below are 9 T cell receptor beta chains from a single sample sequenced in a study of control samples from healthy donors and cancer patients. Sequencing used immunoSEQ multiplex PCR; TCRdb keeps in-frame clones, though not all of them. The repertoire consists of 150,000 to 200,000 clones, with 91% occurring once and the leading ten covering approximately 1.6%. The sample taken for sequencing was blood. Every receptor here comes from a woman under 40 in good health.

V is TRBV7-8 and J is TRBJ1-6; maybe TRBD1 (6 bases). The length of the CDR3 is 16 residues. Germline CDR1 and CDR2: SGHVS and FQNEAQ. V was trimmed by 0 bases and J by 7 bases, leaving 13 bases between them. The CDR3 reads CASSLALQGQNSPLHF. The CDR3, as DNA: TGTGCCAGCAGCTTAGCGCTGCAAGGACAGAATTCACCCCTCCACTTT.

This clone was detected only a few times. V usage is TRBV7-2 and J usage is TRBJ2-7; D is uncertain. This CDR3 region has 15 residues. Germline CDR1 is SGHTA and CDR2 is FQGNSA. V lost 1 base and J 0 bases, leaving 10 bases between the germline ends. This CDR3 reads CASSLERLVSYEQYF. As DNA, the CDR3 is TGTGCCAGCAGCTTAGAGAGGCTAGTCTCCTACGAGCAGTACTTC.

The CDR3 here is CASSTSVEQFF. The DNA for the CDR3 is TGTGCCAGCAGCACTAGCGTCGAGCAGTTCTTC. This chain connects TRBV2 to TRBJ2-1; TRBD2 matches 7 bases. CDR3 length equals 11 residues. Germline V gene data show CDR1 as SNHLY and CDR2 as FYNNEI. V gave up 6 bases and J gave up 10 bases; unmatched junction bases: 3.

The chain combines TRBV5-1 with TRBJ2-7, with TRBD1 matching 7 bases. Germline values: CDR1 SGHRS, CDR2 YFSETQ. Trimming at V came to 3 bases and at J to 3 bases, leaving 6 bases not matched to a gene. The CDR3 runs 14 residues. CDR3: CASSSRDSDYEQYF. The CDR3 region has the DNA TGCGCCAGCAGCTCCCGGGACAGCGACTACGAGCAGTACTTC.

This chain joins TRBV19 and TRBJ1-1; D is possibly TRBD1 (6 bases). The V gene's germline CDR1 is LNHDA and CDR2 SQIVND (reference sequence). The CDR3 is 14 residues long. V lost 1 base to trimming and J lost 6 bases, with 12 bases between them. The CDR3 nucleotides are TGTGCCAGTAGTATAGGGCAGGGGAGTGCTGAAGCTTTCTTT. Translation gives CASSIGQGSAEAFF.

The chain carries TRBV7-8 and TRBJ2-5; TRBD2 aligns across 9 bases. J was trimmed by 5 bases and V by 3 bases; bases with no gene match: 4. Germline V CDR1 and CDR2: SGHVS, FQNEAQ. The CDR3 has 14 residues. This chain's CDR3 is CASSFGGGAETQYF. The CDR3 DNA reads TGTGCCAGCAGCTTTGGCGGGGGGGCCGAGACCCAGTACTTC.

The J gene is TRBJ2-5, the V gene TRBV11-2; possibly TRBD2 for D (5 bases). The V end lost 3 bases, the J end lost 2 bases, and 7 bases lay between the germline ends. The CDR3 totals 13 residues. Germline loops: CDR1 SGHAT, CDR2 FQNNGV. The CDR3 region is CASSLWRQETQYF. The CDR3 coding sequence is TGTGCCAGCAGCTTGTGGAGGCAAGAGACCCAGTACTTC.

This clone was picked up one time. The rearrangement uses TRBV28 and TRBJ1-5; 7 positions match TRBD1. V shed 3 bases and J 2 bases; nucleotides not matched to a gene: 4. The CDR3 totals 15 residues. CDR1 and CDR2 from the germline V gene are MDHEN and SYDVKM. Here the CDR3 DNA reads TGTGCCAGCAGTTTTGGCGACAGGGGCAATCAGCCCCAGCATTTT. Its protein is CASSFGDRGNQPQHF.

The CDR3 protein is CASSSGQGPTDTQYF. The CDR3, as DNA: TGTGCCAGCAGTTCCGGGCAGGGGCCCACAGATACGCAGTATTTT. This rearrangement joins TRBV6-5 to TRBJ2-3; possibly TRBD1 for D (6 bases). The germline V gene has CDR1 MNHEY and CDR2 SVGAGI. The CDR3 runs 15 residues. The V end lost 4 bases, the J end lost 2 bases, and 13 bases lay between the germline ends.